These 11 T cell receptor beta chains were all obtained from the same sample, sequenced in a study of CD8 T cells in Susac syndrome. Reverse transcription used roughly 0.5 to 1 ug RNA and random hexamers. MiXCR, applied by TCRdb to the immunoSEQ multiplex PCR reads, yields one record per CDR3 protein. The table includes roughly 170,000 distinct CDR3 sequences, approximately 93% detected once. Sequenced: CD4+ T cells from PBMCs. All receptors derive from a human donor with multiple sclerosis.

The gene calls are TRBV19 and TRBJ1-5; the D is unclear. Germline V gene sequence: CDR1 LNHDA, CDR2 SQIVND (reference sequence). With 3 bases removed from V and 1 base from J, the gap between germline ends came to 10 bases. The CDR3 length is 15 residues. CDR3 DNA: TGTGCCAGTAGTATTACCCAGGCCAGCAATCAGCCCCAGCATTTT. Residues: CASSITQASNQPQHF.

The chain is built from TRBV5-4 and TRBJ2-1; D is possibly TRBD2 (5 bases). V was trimmed by 0 bases and J by 4 bases, leaving 11 bases between them. CDR3 length equals 15 residues. Germline V CDR1 and CDR2: SGHNT, YYREEE (reference sequence). The CDR3 loop reads CASSLGASRYNEQFF. CDR3 DNA: TGTGCCAGCAGCTTGGGGGCTAGCAGGTACAATGAGCAGTTCTTC.

The CDR3 here is CASSGTLAGANVLTF. CDR3 coding DNA: TGTGCCAGCAGTGGTACACTCGCTGGGGCCAACGTCCTGACTTTC. The V call is TRBV6-2 or TRBV6-3, the J call TRBJ2-6; the D is unclear. Deletions cut 5 bases from V and 2 bases from J, with 10 bases between. Germline V gene data show CDR1 as MNHEY and CDR2 as SVGEGT. The CDR3 is 15 residues long.

V is TRBV20-1 and J is TRBJ1-1, with TRBD1 identical over 8 bases. The CDR3 covers 13 residues. V lost 6 bases to trimming and J lost 7 bases; unmatched junction nucleotides: 10. Germline loops: CDR1 DFQATT, CDR2 SNEGSKA (reference sequence). As DNA, the CDR3 is TGCAGTGCCCGGAGACAGGGGTCCGGTGAAGCTTTCTTT. Its protein is CSARRQGSGEAFF.

This chain joins TRBV9 and TRBJ2-1, with 10 bases that match TRBD2. V lost 0 bases, J lost 8 bases, and 8 bases stayed unmatched. The germline CDR1 and CDR2 sequences are SGDLS and YYNGEE. The CDR3 has 16 amino acids. CDR3 nucleotides: TGTGCCAGCAGCGTAGGGCTAGCGGGAGCCGGCGATGAGCAGTTCTTC. Its translation is CASSVGLAGAGDEQFF.

A single count supports this clonotype. The chain recombines TRBV2 with TRBJ1-5; D might be TRBD1 (6 bases). Deletions cut 5 bases from V and 6 bases from J, with 14 bases between. The CDR3 loop spans 14 amino acids. The germline CDR1 and CDR2 sequences are SNHLY and FYNNEI. In DNA form, the CDR3 reads TGTGCCAGCAGTACAACAGGGATAGCTCAGCCCCAGCATTTT. Encoded protein: CASSTTGIAQPQHF.

The rearrangement uses TRBV2 and TRBJ2-2; D is possibly TRBD2 (6 bases). CDR3 size: 15 residues. V was shortened by 6 bases and J by 2 bases, with 13 bases between the two germline ends. Germline loops: CDR1 SNHLY, CDR2 FYNNEI. The CDR3 DNA reads TGTGCCAGCAGAGGTAGACTAGTAAACACCGGGGAGCTGTTTTTT. It is translated as CASRGRLVNTGELFF.

The chain couples TRBV2 to TRBJ1-5; 9 bases align to TRBD1. Germline V gives CDR1 SNHLY, CDR2 FYNNEI. V was clipped by 7 bases and J by 3 bases; unmatched bases: 7. The CDR3 loop spans 15 amino acids. CDR3 coding DNA: TGTGCCAGCATCCTGGACAGGGGCGTCAATCAGCCCCAGCATTTT. Translated, it gives CASILDRGVNQPQHF.

The chain couples TRBV28 to TRBJ1-1; a possible D gene is TRBD1 (5 bases). The CDR3 is 13 residues long. Trimming stripped 2 bases from V and 10 bases from J, with 14 bases between. CDR1 is MDHEN and CDR2 is SYDVKM in the germline V gene. This CDR3 is CASSLVSWGGAFF. The CDR3 coding sequence is TGTGCCAGCAGTTTAGTCTCGTGGGGGGGAGCTTTCTTT.

The chain is built from TRBV30 and TRBJ2-5; D is possibly TRBD1 or TRBD2 (5 bases each). V gave up 4 bases and J gave up 5 bases, with 14 bases separating them. CDR1 GTSNPN and CDR2 SVGIG come from the germline V gene (reference sequence). CDR3 length: 13 amino acids. CDR3 region: CAWTRDPRETQYF. As DNA, the CDR3 is TGTGCCTGGACCCGGGACCCTAGGGAGACCCAGTACTTC.

V gene TRBV30 combines with J gene TRBJ2-7, with D uncertain. V lost 0 bases and J 1 base, leaving 4 bases between the germline ends. Germline CDR1 is GTSNPN and CDR2 is SVGIG (reference sequence). The CDR3 has 12 residues. CDR3 sequence reads: CAWSVTSYEQYF. CDR3 DNA sequence: TGTGCCTGGAGTGTAACATCCTACGAGCAGTACTTC.